This passage covers 27 T cell receptor beta chains from one sample sequenced in a study of PD-1 blockade in classical Hodgkin lymphoma. The time point here: cycle 4 day 1 (C4D1), after 5 to 7 weeks of nivolumab. Following autologous stem cell transplantation, relapse occurred in every patient, and exposure to brentuximab vedotin varied. Assay: immunoSEQ multiplex PCR; the TCRdb copy retains only in-frame clones and omits some. The sample contains about 21,000 clones, 60% to 80% of which appear only once. Sequenced here: peripheral blood mononuclear cells (PBMCs), sampled before the fourth cycle of nivolumab. These receptors were obtained from a human donor with classical Hodgkin lymphoma.

This sequence joins TRBV5-8 and TRBJ2-3; 12 bases fit TRBD2. The CDR3 length is 17 residues. Germline trimming cut 0 bases from V and 2 bases from J; bases unmatched to any gene: 4. Germline-derived CDR1 and CDR2 are SGHTS and YDEGEE. The chain's CDR3 is CASSLGRTSGVTDTQYF. DNA for the CDR3: TGTGCCAGCAGCTTGGGGAGGACTAGCGGGGTCACAGATACGCAGTATTTT.

The sample holds a few counts of this clone. The genes are TRBV5-6 and TRBJ1-5; D may be TRBD1 (5 bases). Trimming removed 0 bases from V and 3 bases from J, with 7 bases in between. Germline CDR1 reads SGHDT; CDR2 reads YYEEEE. This CDR3 is built from 14 residues. CDR3 amino acids: CASSLGQNNQPQHF. The CDR3 DNA follows: TGTGCCAGCAGCTTGGGACAGAACAATCAGCCCCAGCATTTT.

This rearrangement joins TRBV7-2 to TRBJ2-7; weak D call: TRBD1 (5 bases). CDR1 and CDR2 (germline): SGHTA, FQGNSA. The CDR3 is 14 residues long. V was clipped by 4 bases and J by 3 bases, with 13 bases between them. For the CDR3, the DNA is TGTGCCAGCAGCTCCCTGGGGCAGTACTACGAGCAGTACTTC. It yields the protein CASSSLGQYYEQYF.

The CDR3 coding sequence is TGTGCCAGCAGCTTGCTGTTTCAGGGTTGGGGCACCGGGGAGCTGTTTTTT. Its protein product is CASSLLFQGWGTGELFF. The chain employs TRBV5-6 and TRBJ2-2; D might be TRBD1 (5 bases). The CDR3 covers 17 residues. Between the trimmed V and J ends, which lost 1 base and 4 bases, there was a span of 17 bases. Germline loops: CDR1 SGHDT, CDR2 YYEEEE. The whole variable domain, filled in from reference TRBV5-6 and TRBJ2-2, reads DAGVTQSPTHLIKTRGQQVTLRCSPKSGHDTVSWYQQALGQGPQFIFQYYEEEERQRGNFPDRFSGHQFPNYSSELNVNALLLGDSALYLCASSLLFQGWGTGELFFGEGSRLTVL.

CDR3 in DNA: TGTGCCAGCAGGTTGACAGGGGAGACTGAAGCTTTCTTT. Amino acid sequence: CASRLTGETEAFF. The rearrangement links TRBV14 to TRBJ1-1, with 8 positions matching TRBD1. The V gene end was trimmed by 6 bases and the J gene end by 5 bases; junction bases not matched to a gene: 5. The CDR3 has 13 residues. Germline assignment: CDR1 SGHDN and CDR2 FVKESK. Full variable domain (missing parts from reference TRBV14 and TRBJ1-1): EAGVTQFPSHSVIEKGQTVTLRCDPISGHDNLYWYRRVMGKEIKFLLHFVKESKQDESGMPNNRFLAERTGGTYSTLKVQPAELEDSGVYFCASRLTGETEAFFGQGTRLTVV.

The J gene is TRBJ1-1, the V gene TRBV27, with D unclear. Germline V gene lookup returns CDR1 MNHEY and CDR2 SMNVEV (reference sequence). Trimming removed 5 bases at V and 0 bases at J, with 13 bases between. This CDR3 contains 15 residues. The CDR3 bases are TGTGCCAGCAGTCTCTCCCAGAGTATGAACACTGAAGCTTTCTTT. The encoded protein is CASSLSQSMNTEAFF.

This chain joins TRBV5-1 and TRBJ2-2, with 8 bases identical to TRBD1. This CDR3 has 18 amino acids. The J segment lost 1 base and the V segment lost 0 bases, leaving 8 bases of the junction unmatched. Germline V gene lookup returns CDR1 SGHRS and CDR2 YFSETQ. As DNA, the CDR3 is TGCGCCAGCAGCTTGGCTGACAGGGGCGCAGGGAACACCGGGGAGCTGTTTTTT. Translating gives CASSLADRGAGNTGELFF.

This clone has just one count. The V call is TRBV29-1, the J call TRBJ2-7; D is undetermined. This CDR3 has 13 residues. Trimming left V 6 bases short and J 6 bases short, with 18 bases between. Germline CDR1 is SQVTM and CDR2 is ANQGSEA. DNA for the CDR3: TGCAGCGTCCGTAACCGGGCCGCCGGCGAGCAGTACTTC. Amino acid sequence: CSVRNRAAGEQYF.

V and J are TRBV27 and TRBJ2-7; D is unclear. The length of the CDR3 is 14 residues. V lost 1 base, J lost 2 bases, and 9 bases lay in between. In germline, CDR1 is MNHEY, CDR2 SMNVEV (reference sequence). CDR3 nucleotides: TGTGCCAGCAGTTTATATGACACCACCTACGAGCAGTACTTC. Translating it yields CASSLYDTTYEQYF.

The rearrangement joins TRBV10-1 to TRBJ2-7; 10 bases are shared with TRBD1. The CDR3 is 15 amino acids. Germline V CDR1 and CDR2: WNHNN, SYGVQD (reference sequence). The trim removed 4 bases at V and 1 base at J, leaving 4 bases unmatched. This chain's CDR3 is CASSGGTGESYEQYF. CDR3 coding DNA: TGCGCCAGCAGTGGGGGGACAGGGGAATCCTACGAGCAGTACTTC.

The chain couples TRBV27 to TRBJ2-3; TRBD2 matches 7 bases. Looked up from germline, CDR1 is MNHEY and CDR2 is SMNVEV (reference sequence). The V and J ends lost 3 bases and 2 bases, in that order; junction bases with no gene match: 20. The CDR3 has 20 residues. CDR3 in amino acids: CASSFLRLAGSRGITDTQYF. The CDR3 DNA follows: TGTGCCAGCAGTTTCTTAAGACTAGCCGGAAGCCGAGGCATCACAGATACGCAGTATTTT.

This clone was seen a single time. The V gene is TRBV11-1, the J gene TRBJ1-4, with D possibly being TRBD1 (5 bases). V lost 4 bases and J lost 8, with 17 bases in between. Germline-derived CDR1 and CDR2 are SGHAT and FQDESV (reference sequence). There are 15 residues in the CDR3. The CDR3 coding sequence is TGTGCCAGCAGCTGGGGACGGACCAAGGAAGAAAAACTGTTTTTT. Protein sequence: CASSWGRTKEEKLFF.

Written as DNA, the CDR3 is TGCGCCAGCAGCTTGCTGGGACAGGGGGCGCAAGGGCTGTTTTTT. As protein: CASSLLGQGAQGLFF. V and J are TRBV5-1 and TRBJ2-2; 12 bases match TRBD1. J was trimmed by 13 bases and V by 1 base; bases with no gene match: 8. The CDR3 sequence is 15 residues long. CDR1 is SGHRS, CDR2 YFSETQ, per germline.

The gene calls are TRBV29-1 and TRBJ1-1; D possibly corresponds to TRBD1 (5 bases). The V end lost 7 bases, the J end lost 8 bases, and 17 bases lay between the germline ends. The germline V gene encodes CDR1 SQVTM and CDR2 ANQGSEA. The CDR3 sequence is 12 residues long. CDR3: CSGLFRDQEAFF. CDR3 bases: TGCAGCGGTTTATTCAGGGACCAAGAAGCTTTCTTT.

V is TRBV10-2 and J is TRBJ1-2; D is uncertain. V dropped 0 bases and J dropped 6 bases, with 5 bases sitting between them. The CDR3 has 12 residues. In germline, CDR1 is WSHSY, CDR2 SAAADI. The CDR3 sequence: CASSESVDGYTF. The CDR3 DNA reads TGCGCCAGCAGTGAGTCTGTAGATGGCTACACCTTC.

The J gene is TRBJ2-7, the V gene TRBV6-5, with 9 bases identical to TRBD1. Germline loops: CDR1 MNHEY, CDR2 SVGAGI. The V and J ends lost 5 bases and 5 bases, in that order; junction bases with no gene match: 7. This CDR3 has 14 residues. Here the CDR3 DNA reads TGTGCCAGCAGTACCTGGACAGGGGTTAACGAGCAGTACTTC. Protein product: CASSTWTGVNEQYF.

The rearrangement links TRBV6-5 to TRBJ2-6; D unresolved. The V end was cut by 0 bases, the J end by 3 bases, with 6 bases between. The CDR3 covers 15 residues. Per the germline V gene, CDR1 is MNHEY and CDR2 is SVGAGI. The CDR3 DNA reads TGTGCCAGCAGTTACTCGAGCGATGGGGCCAACGTCCTGACTTTC. Protein sequence: CASSYSSDGANVLTF.

The rearrangement uses TRBV27 and TRBJ2-7; weak D call: TRBD2 (6 bases). V dropped 5 bases and J dropped 3 bases, with 23 bases sitting between them. CDR3 length: 17 amino acids. Germline V gene lookup returns CDR1 MNHEY and CDR2 SMNVEV (reference sequence). The CDR3 sequence: CASSPRRGSPKNYEQYF. For the CDR3, the DNA is TGTGCCAGCAGTCCTCGTCGGGGGTCTCCCAAAAACTACGAGCAGTACTTC.

The J gene is TRBJ2-3, the V gene TRBV29-1, with D perhaps TRBD1 or TRBD2 (6 bases each). The CDR3 totals 12 residues. The V gene's germline CDR1 is SQVTM and CDR2 ANQGSEA. V was trimmed by 5 bases and J by 5 bases, leaving 11 bases between them. Written as DNA, the CDR3 is TGCAGCGTTTTGGGGGGACAAGATACGCAGTATTTT. It codes for CSVLGGQDTQYF.

This clone occurred a few times. The chain couples TRBV27 to TRBJ2-7; 8 positions agree with TRBD1. This CDR3 has 12 amino acids. Unmatched junction bases numbered 7, after V lost 10 bases and J lost 5 bases. The germline gives CDR1 MNHEY, CDR2 SMNVEV (reference sequence). The chain's CDR3 is CATRQGTHEQYF. The CDR3 coding sequence is TGTGCCACCCGACAGGGGACCCACGAGCAGTACTTC.

V usage is TRBV5-4 and J usage is TRBJ2-5; TRBD1 is a possible D gene (6 bases). The CDR3 is made up of 15 amino acids. Germline CDR1 and CDR2: SGHNT and YYREEE (reference sequence). Trimming stripped 4 bases from V and 4 bases from J, with 17 bases between. The CDR3 is CASSPTYRVGETQYF. The CDR3 nucleotides are TGTGCCAGCAGCCCGACCTACAGGGTCGGAGAGACCCAGTACTTC.

The V and J genes are TRBV5-1 and TRBJ1-1; D gene ambiguous. Germline assignment: CDR1 SGHRS and CDR2 YFSETQ. This CDR3 spans 15 amino acids. Trimming shortened V by 1 base and J by 6 bases, and 16 bases separated the two germline ends. The CDR3 spells CASSLYHQGLAEAFF. In DNA, the CDR3 is TGCGCCAGCAGCTTGTACCACCAAGGGCTCGCTGAAGCTTTCTTT.

V and J are TRBV7-2 and TRBJ1-6; possibly TRBD1 for D (5 bases). The V and J ends lost 1 base and 7 bases respectively, with 5 bases between them. CDR1 SGHTA and CDR2 FQGNSA come from the germline V gene. The CDR3 consists of 13 residues. The chain's CDR3 is CASSLGGNSPLHF. The CDR3 region has the DNA TGTGCCAGCAGCTTAGGGGGGAATTCACCCCTCCACTTT.

This clone was found once. This CDR3 is CASSVVGRNTIYF. The CDR3 DNA follows: TGTGCCAGCAGCGTAGTTGGCAGAAACACCATATATTTT. J is TRBJ1-3 and V is TRBV9; D call uncertain. V was pared by 0 bases and J by 5 bases, with 6 bases between. The germline CDR1 and CDR2 sequences are SGDLS and YYNGEE. The CDR3 has 13 amino acids.

The chain is built from TRBV7-9 and TRBJ1-2; 11 bases agree with TRBD1. The CDR3 loop spans 17 amino acids. Germline values: CDR1 SEHNR, CDR2 FQNEAQ (reference sequence). V trimming: 5 bases; J trimming: 1 base; junction bases outside the gene matches: 9. The CDR3: CASSPPGTGGFNYGYTF. The DNA of the CDR3 is TGTGCCAGCAGCCCCCCCGGGACAGGGGGGTTTAACTATGGCTACACCTTC.

This clone showed up just once. The V call is TRBV28, the J call TRBJ1-2, with 7 bases aligning to TRBD1. The trim removed 3 bases at V and 5 bases at J, leaving 12 bases unmatched. The CDR3 is 16 residues long. Germline V CDR1 and CDR2: MDHEN, SYDVKM. In DNA, the CDR3 is TGTGCCAGCAGTTTCTTTTTGACAGGGCGCCCTTATGGCTACACCTTC. Amino acids: CASSFFLTGRPYGYTF.

This chain links TRBV5-1 with TRBJ1-3; 7 bases fit TRBD1. Germline V CDR1 and CDR2: SGHRS, YFSETQ. J was trimmed by 2 bases and V by 0 bases; bases with no gene match: 5. The CDR3 loop spans 16 amino acids. DNA for the CDR3: TGCGCCAGCAGCTTGGTCCCACAGGGGACTGGAAACACCATATATTTT. The encoded protein is CASSLVPQGTGNTIYF.